This TCR beta chain was found in a study of identical twins (dated by TCRdb to 2016 to 2017). For the study in its entirety: The study deep-sequenced TCR alpha and beta repertoires from monozygotic twins, unrelated adults of various ages and cord blood to test whether fetal clonotypes persist. Replicate twin experiments were performed at different times using different library preparation protocols to rule out contamination. Beyond this particular receptor, the publication reports: Recombination models systematically underestimated out-of-frame TCR alpha sharing in monozygotic twins but agreed with sharing between unrelated individuals. Because the same donors could not be followed over many years, the conclusions depended on cross-sectional statistical analysis. Abundant cord blood beta clonotypes had fewer insertions, young adult naive repertoires showed a similar but weaker trend, and memory repertoires showed no such trend. Compared with coincidental sharing between unrelated individuals, out-of-frame TCR alpha sequences shared between twins had an excess of sequences with low generation probability. Excess twin sharing in beta out-of-frame sequences was weaker because fewer shared sequences lowered the signal-to-noise ratio. Zero-insertion analyses could be partly confounded by invariant T cells such as MAIT and iNKT, although diverse VJ usage argued against such confounding for most clonotypes.

Every donor in the study was a healthy Caucasian. Three pairs of female monozygotic twins, all aged roughly 18 to 29 years, made up the twin cohort. Positive isolation kits from Invitrogen were used to isolate the CD4+ and CD8+ T cell populations. Libraries were made using 5' RACE. The sequencer was an Illumina HiSeq 2000. Template switching introduced a universal primer binding site; the final cDNA contained a unique molecular identifier, enabling accurate counting of TCR cDNA molecules. Specific primers in the conserved constant-segment region were used to synthesize first-strand cDNA for the TCR alpha and beta chains. To control for contamination, every cDNA library was double barcoded, receiving both a SMART-Mk sample barcode and Illumina barcodes. TruSeq adapter sequences along with Illumina sample barcodes were introduced in two successive PCR steps. The Illumina HiSeq platform was used with custom primers to sequence TCR alpha and beta cDNA libraries. The paper's data handling went like this. MiGEC was used to process raw reads and extract unique molecular identifiers, and MiXCR was used to find CDR3 positions. For each individual, recombination models were inferred using an EM algorithm with the repgenHMM and IGoR tools. Shared clonotypes were analyzed with the tcR package in R, and sharing was normalized by the product of cloneset sizes. To study raw recombination without the effects of thymic and clonal selection, out-of-frame nonproductive sequences were analyzed. TCRdb itself trimmed the public reads at Q25 with fastp, ran MiXCR and retained productive beta chains. Merged by CDR3 protein, the rows form single entries marked with the most common genes and DNA. Clone size and V and J calls follow TCRdb, not the original study. The sample records 500,000 to 550,000 distinct CDR3 sequences, approximately 20% of which are singletons. About 0.5% of the sample comes from the top ten.

The germline V gene yields SGHVS for CDR1 and FQNEAQ for CDR2. The CDR3 covers 14 residues, taking in both the cysteine and the phenylalanine. The DNA shown is the 42-base CDR3, in frame from base 1. To note about this clonotype: This clone's antigen is unknown. One junction end disagrees with the germline gene, perhaps due to a read error.

These sequences were also reported in another study, on yellow fever vaccine responses in identical twins. As described in the second report: The authors reported that the T cell response to vaccination in identical twins appeared partly convergent and partly personalized. In identical twins, the study followed T cell clones that responded to the vaccine with precision.

This chain is built from TRBV7-8 and TRBJ2-2, with an unclear D gene assignment. The clonotype comes from a woman between 18 and 29 years old in good health. The material sequenced was CD4+ T cells sorted from blood. The nucleotide sequence is TGTGCCAGCAGCTCCGCTAAGAACCCCGGGGAGCTGTTTTTT. Its product reads: CASSSAKNPGELFF.